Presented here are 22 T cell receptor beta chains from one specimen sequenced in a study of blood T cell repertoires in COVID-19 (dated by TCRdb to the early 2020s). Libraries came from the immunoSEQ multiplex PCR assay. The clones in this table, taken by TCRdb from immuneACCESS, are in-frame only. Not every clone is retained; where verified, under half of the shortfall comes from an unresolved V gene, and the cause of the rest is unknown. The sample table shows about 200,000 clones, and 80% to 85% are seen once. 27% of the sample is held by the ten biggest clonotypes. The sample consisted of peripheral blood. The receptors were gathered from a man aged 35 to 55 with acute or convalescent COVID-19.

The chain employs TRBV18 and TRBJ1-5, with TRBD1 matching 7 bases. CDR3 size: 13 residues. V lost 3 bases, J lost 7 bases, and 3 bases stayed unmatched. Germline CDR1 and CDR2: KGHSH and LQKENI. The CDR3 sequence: CASSPGTEQPQHF. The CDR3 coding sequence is TGTGCCAGCTCACCCGGGACAGAACAGCCCCAGCATTTT.

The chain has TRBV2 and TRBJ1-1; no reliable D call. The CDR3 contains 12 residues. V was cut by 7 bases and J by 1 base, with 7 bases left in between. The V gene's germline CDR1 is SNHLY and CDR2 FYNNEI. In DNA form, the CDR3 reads TGTGCCAGCACCTACAGGAACACTGAAGCTTTCTTT. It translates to CASTYRNTEAFF.

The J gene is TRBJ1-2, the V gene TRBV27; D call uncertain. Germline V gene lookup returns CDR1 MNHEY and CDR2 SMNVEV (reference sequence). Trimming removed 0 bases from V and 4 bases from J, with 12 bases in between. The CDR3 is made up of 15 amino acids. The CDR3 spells CASSLSIGEVYGYTF. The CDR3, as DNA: TGTGCCAGCAGTTTATCGATCGGTGAGGTCTATGGCTACACCTTC.

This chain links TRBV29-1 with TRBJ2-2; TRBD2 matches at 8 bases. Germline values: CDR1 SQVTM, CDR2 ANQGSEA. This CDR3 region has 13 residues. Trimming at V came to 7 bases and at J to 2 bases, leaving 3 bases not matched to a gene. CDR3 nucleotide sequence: TGCAGCGCACTAGCGGTAAACACCGGGGAGCTGTTTTTT. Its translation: CSALAVNTGELFF.

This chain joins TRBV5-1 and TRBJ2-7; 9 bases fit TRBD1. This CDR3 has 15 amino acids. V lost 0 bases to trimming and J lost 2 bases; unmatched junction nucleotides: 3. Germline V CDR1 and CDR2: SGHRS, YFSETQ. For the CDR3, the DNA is TGCGCCAGCAGCTTGGACGGGACAGGGCCCTACGAGCAGTACTTC. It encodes CASSLDGTGPYEQYF.

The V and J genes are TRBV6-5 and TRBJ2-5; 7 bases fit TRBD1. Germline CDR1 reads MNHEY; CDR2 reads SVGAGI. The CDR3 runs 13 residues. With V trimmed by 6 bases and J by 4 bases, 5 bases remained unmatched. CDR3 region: CASSTQGTETQYF. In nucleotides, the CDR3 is TGTGCCAGCAGCACACAGGGGACAGAGACCCAGTACTTC.

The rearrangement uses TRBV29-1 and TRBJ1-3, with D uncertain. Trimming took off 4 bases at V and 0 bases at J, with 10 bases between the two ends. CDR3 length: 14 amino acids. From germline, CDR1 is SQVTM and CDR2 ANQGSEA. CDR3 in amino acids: CSVGGGFSGNTIYF. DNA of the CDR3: TGCAGCGTTGGAGGAGGCTTCTCTGGAAACACCATATATTTT.

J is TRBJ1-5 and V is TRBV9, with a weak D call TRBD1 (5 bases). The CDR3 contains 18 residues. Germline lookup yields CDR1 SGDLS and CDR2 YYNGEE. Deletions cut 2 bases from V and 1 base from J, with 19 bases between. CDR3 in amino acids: CASSVIGPAGLSNQPQHF. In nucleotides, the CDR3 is TGTGCCAGCAGCGTGATTGGGCCGGCAGGGTTGAGCAATCAGCCCCAGCATTTT.

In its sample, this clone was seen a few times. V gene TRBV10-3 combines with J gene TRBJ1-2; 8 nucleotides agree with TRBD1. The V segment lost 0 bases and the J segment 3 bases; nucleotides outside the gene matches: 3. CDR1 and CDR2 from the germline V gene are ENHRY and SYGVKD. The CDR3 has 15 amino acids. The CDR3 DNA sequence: TGTGCCATCAGTGAGTCGGACAGGGTACACTATGGCTACACCTTC. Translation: CAISESDRVHYGYTF.

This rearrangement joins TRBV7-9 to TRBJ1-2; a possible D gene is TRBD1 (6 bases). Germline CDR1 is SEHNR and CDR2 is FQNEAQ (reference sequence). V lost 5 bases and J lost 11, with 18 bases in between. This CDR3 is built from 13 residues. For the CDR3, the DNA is TGTGCCAGCAGCGCGCGGACAGACATCGGATACACCTTC. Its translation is CASSARTDIGYTF.

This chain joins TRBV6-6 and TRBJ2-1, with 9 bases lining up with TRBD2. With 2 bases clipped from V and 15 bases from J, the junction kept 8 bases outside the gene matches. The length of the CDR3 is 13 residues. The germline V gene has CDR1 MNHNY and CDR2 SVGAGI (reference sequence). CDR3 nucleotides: TGTGCCAGCAGTTACGGGGATAGCGGGAGTCGGTTCTTC. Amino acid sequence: CASSYGDSGSRFF.

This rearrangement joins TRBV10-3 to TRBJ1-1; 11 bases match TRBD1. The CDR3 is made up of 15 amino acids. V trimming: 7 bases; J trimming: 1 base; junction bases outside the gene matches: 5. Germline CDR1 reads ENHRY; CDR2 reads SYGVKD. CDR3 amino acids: CAIMPDRGPNTEAFF. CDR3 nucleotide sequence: TGTGCCATCATGCCGGACAGGGGGCCGAACACTGAAGCTTTCTTT.

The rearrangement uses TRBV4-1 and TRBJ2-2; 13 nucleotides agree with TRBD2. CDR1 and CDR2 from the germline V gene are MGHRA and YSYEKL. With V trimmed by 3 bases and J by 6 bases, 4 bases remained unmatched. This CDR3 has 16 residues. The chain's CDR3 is CASSQGLAGSAGELFF. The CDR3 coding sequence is TGCGCCAGCAGCCAGGGACTAGCGGGGTCTGCCGGGGAGCTGTTTTTT.

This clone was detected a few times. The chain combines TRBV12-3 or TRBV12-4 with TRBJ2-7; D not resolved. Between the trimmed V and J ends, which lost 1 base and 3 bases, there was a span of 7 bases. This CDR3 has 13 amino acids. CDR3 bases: TGTGCCAGCAGTTTAGACTTAGTCTACGAGCAGTACTTC. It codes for CASSLDLVYEQYF.

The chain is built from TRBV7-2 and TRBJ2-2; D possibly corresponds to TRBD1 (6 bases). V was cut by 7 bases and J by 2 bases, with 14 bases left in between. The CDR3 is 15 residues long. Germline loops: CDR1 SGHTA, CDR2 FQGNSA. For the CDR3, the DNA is TGTGCCAGCACTACACGACAGGTCAACACCGGGGAGCTGTTTTTT. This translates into CASTTRQVNTGELFF.

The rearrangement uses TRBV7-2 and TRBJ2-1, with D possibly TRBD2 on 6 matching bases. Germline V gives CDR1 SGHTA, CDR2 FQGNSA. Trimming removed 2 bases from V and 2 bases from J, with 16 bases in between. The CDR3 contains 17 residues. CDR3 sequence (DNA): TGTGCCAGCAGCTTAAGGCCGGCGGGAAGAGCCTACAATGAGCAGTTCTTC. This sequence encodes CASSLRPAGRAYNEQFF.

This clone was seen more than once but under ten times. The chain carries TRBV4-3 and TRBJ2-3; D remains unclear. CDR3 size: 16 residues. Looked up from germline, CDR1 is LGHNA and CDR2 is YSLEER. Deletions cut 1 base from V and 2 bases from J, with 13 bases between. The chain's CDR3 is CASSQAHRSPTDTQYF. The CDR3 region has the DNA TGCGCCAGCAGCCAAGCACACCGATCCCCCACAGATACGCAGTATTTT.

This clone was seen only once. The CDR3 reads CASSLGGRAVRNEQFF. The CDR3 coding sequence is TGTGCCAGCAGCTTAGGCGGGAGGGCCGTTAGAAATGAGCAGTTCTTC. V gene TRBV7-2 combines with J gene TRBJ2-1; 9 bases are a match to TRBD2. V shed 1 base, J shed 7 bases, and the junction held 8 bases outside the gene matches. Looked up from germline, CDR1 is SGHTA and CDR2 is FQGNSA. There are 16 residues in the CDR3.

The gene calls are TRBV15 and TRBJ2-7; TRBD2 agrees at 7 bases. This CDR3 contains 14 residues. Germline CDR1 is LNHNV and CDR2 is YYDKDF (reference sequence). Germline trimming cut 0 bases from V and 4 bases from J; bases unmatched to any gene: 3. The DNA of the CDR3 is TGTGCCACCAGCAGAGAGGGGGGAGGGTACGAGCAGTACTTC. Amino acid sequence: CATSREGGGYEQYF.

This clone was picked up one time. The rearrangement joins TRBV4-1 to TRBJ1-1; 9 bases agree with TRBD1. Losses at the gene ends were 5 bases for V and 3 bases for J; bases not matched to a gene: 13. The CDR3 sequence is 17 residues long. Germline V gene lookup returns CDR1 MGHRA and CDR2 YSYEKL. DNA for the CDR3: TGCGCCAGCAGCTCCAGGTGGCGGACAGGGGAGGACACTGAAGCTTTCTTT. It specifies CASSSRWRTGEDTEAFF.

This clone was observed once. The chain's CDR3 is CASSLDRVTGEQYF. The CDR3 bases are TGTGCCAGCAGCCTGGACAGGGTCACTGGGGAGCAGTACTTC. The V and J genes are TRBV11-1 and TRBJ2-7; TRBD1 agrees at 8 bases. CDR3 length equals 14 residues. CDR1 and CDR2 from the germline V gene are SGHAT and FQDESV (reference sequence). Trimming took 5 bases from V and 7 from J; bases not matched to a gene: 10.

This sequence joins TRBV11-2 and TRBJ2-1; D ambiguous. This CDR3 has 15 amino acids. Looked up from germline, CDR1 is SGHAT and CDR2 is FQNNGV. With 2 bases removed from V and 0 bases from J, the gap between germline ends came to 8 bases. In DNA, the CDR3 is TGTGCCAGCAGCTTACACCCTAGCTCCTACAATGAGCAGTTCTTC. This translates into CASSLHPSSYNEQFF.